Presented here are 32 T cell receptor beta chains from one specimen sequenced in a study of T cells in Graves' hyperthyroidism and ophthalmopathy. Amplification of TCR beta CDR3 regions was performed using RNA transcripts as template. First-round RT-PCR with HTBI primers amplified the TCR CDR3 region. TCRdb independently ran MiXCR on the multiplex PCR reads; one entry per CDR3 protein. The sample has approximately 380,000 distinct CDR3 sequences; more than 13% are singletons. The specimen was blood. The receptors shown here come from a man aged 50-59 years with Graves' ophthalmopathy.

This clonotype was counted at least ten times. CDR3 nucleotides: TGTGCCAGCAGTGACCCGACAGGAGAGAACACTGAAGCTTTCTTT. Encoded protein: CASSDPTGENTEAFF. V gene TRBV6-1 combines with J gene TRBJ1-1; TRBD1 is a possible D gene (6 bases). V gave up 3 bases and J gave up 1 base, with 12 bases separating them. Looked up from germline, CDR1 is MNHNS and CDR2 is SASEGT. This CDR3 comprises 15 residues.

This clonotype was seen once. This rearrangement joins TRBV19 to TRBJ2-4; a weak D match, TRBD1 (5 bases). In germline, CDR1 is LNHDA, CDR2 SQIVND (reference sequence). V lost 5 bases to trimming and J lost 0 bases, with 26 bases between them. The CDR3 is 20 residues long. The CDR3 is CASSHLRAQGGRIAKNIQYF. The CDR3 DNA sequence: TGTGCCAGTAGTCACCTCCGCGCCCAGGGCGGACGCATAGCCAAAAACATTCAGTACTTC.

This clonotype was recorded at least ten times. The J gene is TRBJ2-7, the V gene TRBV7-9, with 7 bases fitting TRBD1. The germline gives CDR1 SEHNR, CDR2 FQNEAQ (reference sequence). This CDR3 comprises 15 residues. J was trimmed by 0 bases and V by 3 bases; bases with no gene match: 5. In DNA form, the CDR3 reads TGTGCCAGCAGCTTGAGAGGACAGGCCTCCTACGAGCAGTACTTC. Residues: CASSLRGQASYEQYF. The entire variable domain, with the rest obtained from reference TRBV7-9 and TRBJ2-7, is as follows: DTGVSQNPRHKITKRGQNVTFRCDPISEHNRLYWYRQTLGQGPEFLTYFQNEAQLEKSRLLSDRFSAERPKGSFSTLEIQRTEQGDSAMYLCASSLRGQASYEQYFGPGTRLTVT.

The chain employs TRBV19 and TRBJ2-2; no definite D call. The CDR3 is 14 amino acids. V lost 5 bases to trimming and J lost 7 bases, with 14 bases between them. Germline CDR1 LNHDA, CDR2 SQIVND (reference sequence). The CDR3 sequence is CASSGRLRVGELFF. CDR3 coding DNA: TGTGCCAGTAGTGGTCGCCTTAGGGTCGGGGAGCTGTTTTTT.

V usage is TRBV4-1 and J usage is TRBJ2-2; the D is unclear. Germline V lookup: CDR1 MGHRA, CDR2 YSYEKL. The CDR3 runs to 18 residues. The V and J ends lost 0 bases and 2 bases respectively, with 16 bases between them. CDR3 nucleotides: TGCGCCAGCAGCCAAGAACCGTCCGGAGCGTTAAACACCGGGGAGCTGTTTTTT. Translation: CASSQEPSGALNTGELFF.

The CDR3 is CASSLLGDSGPLHPDTQYF. The DNA of the CDR3 is TGTGCCAGCAGTTTATTGGGGGATAGCGGCCCATTACATCCAGATACGCAGTATTTT. The rearrangement uses TRBV27 and TRBJ2-3; maybe TRBD2 (6 bases). Germline lookup yields CDR1 MNHEY and CDR2 SMNVEV (reference sequence). CDR3 size: 19 residues. Between the trimmed V and J ends, which lost 1 base and 4 bases, there was a span of 24 bases.

This clonotype was detected ten times or more. The DNA of the CDR3 is TGCGCCAGCAGCTTCGCCCAGGGCTCTGGAAACACCATATATTTT. Its translation: CASSFAQGSGNTIYF. The chain is built from TRBV5-1 and TRBJ1-3, with D tentatively TRBD1 (5 bases). Germline assignment: CDR1 SGHRS and CDR2 YFSETQ. Deletions cut 2 bases from V and 0 bases from J, with 9 bases between. The CDR3 has 15 amino acids.

This clonotype was seen ten or more times. This chain joins TRBV3-1 and TRBJ1-2; D might be TRBD1 (6 bases). The CDR3 loop spans 16 amino acids. With 4 bases removed from V and 5 bases from J, the gap between germline ends came to 20 bases. CDR1 LGHDT and CDR2 YNNKEL come from the germline V gene (reference sequence). CDR3 protein: CASSRTEGGQWYGYTF. CDR3 coding DNA: TGTGCCAGCAGCCGGACCGAGGGGGGTCAATGGTATGGCTACACCTTC.

This clonotype was counted at least ten times. The chain combines TRBV27 with TRBJ2-1; 7 nucleotides line up with TRBD2. The trim removed 7 bases at V and 0 bases at J, leaving 6 bases unmatched. Germline CDR1 is MNHEY and CDR2 is SMNVEV (reference sequence). The CDR3 is made up of 15 amino acids. CDR3 loop: CASKLAPSSYNEQFF. Here the CDR3 DNA reads TGTGCCAGCAAACTAGCGCCGAGCTCCTACAATGAGCAGTTCTTC.

This clonotype came up a few times. Compared with germline, one end of the junction differs, possibly owing to a read error. The chain is built from TRBV7-2 and TRBJ2-1; D may be TRBD2 (5 bases). Germline V lookup: CDR1 SGHTA, CDR2 FQGNSA. CDR3 length: 11 amino acids. The DNA of the CDR3 is TGTGCCAGCAGCATAGCGTCTAGGGCGTTCTTC. Translation: CASSIASRAFF.

The table lists this clonotype with a few counts. This chain links TRBV11-2 with TRBJ2-5; 7 bases are shared with TRBD1. Germline assignment: CDR1 SGHAT and CDR2 FQNNGV. V shed 1 base and J 14 bases; nucleotides not matched to a gene: 22. This CDR3 spans 17 amino acids. The CDR3 DNA follows: TGTGCCAGCAGCTTAGTCACAGGGGTCCCCTTCCAAGAGATCCAATACTTC. Its protein is CASSLVTGVPFQEIQYF.

This clonotype was observed at least ten times. The rearrangement links TRBV20-1 to TRBJ2-3; no clear D. The CDR3 is 15 residues long. The V and J ends lost 1 base and 0 bases respectively, with 11 bases between them. The germline CDR1 and CDR2 sequences are DFQATT and SNEGSKA (reference sequence). The CDR3 DNA sequence: TGCAGTGCTAGAGTGGCGGCCCAGAGCACAGATACGCAGTATTTT. Its translation: CSARVAAQSTDTQYF.

This clonotype was counted between two and nine times. V usage is TRBV2 and J usage is TRBJ1-4, with 7 bases fitting TRBD1. This CDR3 comprises 12 residues. The J segment lost 7 bases and the V segment lost 7 bases, leaving 3 bases of the junction unmatched. The germline CDR1 and CDR2 sequences are SNHLY and FYNNEI. CDR3 sequence (DNA): TGTGCCAGCAAGGGACAGACTGAAAAACTGTTTTTT. Protein sequence: CASKGQTEKLFF.

This clonotype was recorded at least ten times. The chain links TRBV4-1 to TRBJ1-1; tentative D call: TRBD1 (6 bases). The germline CDR1 and CDR2 sequences are MGHRA and YSYEKL. The V end was cut by 0 bases, the J end by 4 bases, with 21 bases between. The CDR3 contains 18 residues. The CDR3 protein is CASSQDRGAAQGGTEAFF. CDR3 nucleotides: TGCGCCAGCAGCCAAGATCGGGGCGCCGCCCAAGGGGGCACTGAAGCTTTCTTT.

This clonotype was recorded at least ten times. The chain carries TRBV27 and TRBJ2-4; TRBD2 aligns across 7 bases. Germline V gives CDR1 MNHEY, CDR2 SMNVEV (reference sequence). The ends lost 5 bases at V and 0 bases at J; junction bases unmatched: 25. The CDR3 covers 22 residues. The CDR3 sequence: CASSPQTSFAWVGDLAKNIQYF. CDR3 in DNA: TGTGCCAGCAGTCCTCAGACTAGCTTTGCATGGGTGGGCGACCTAGCCAAAAACATTCAGTACTTC.

This clonotype has a handful of counts. This chain joins TRBV27 and TRBJ2-7; 7 positions match TRBD1. Looked up from germline, CDR1 is MNHEY and CDR2 is SMNVEV (reference sequence). This CDR3 comprises 14 residues. J lost 5 bases, V lost 6 bases, and 10 bases had no gene match. The CDR3 nucleotides are TGTGCCAGCAGAAGAACGACAGGGACGGACGAGCAGTACTTC. As protein: CASRRTTGTDEQYF.

The chain joins TRBV5-1 to TRBJ2-5, with D perhaps TRBD1 or TRBD2 (6 bases each). In germline, CDR1 is SGHRS, CDR2 YFSETQ. V lost 3 bases to trimming and J lost 4 bases, with 16 bases between them. This CDR3 has 15 amino acids. The CDR3 bases are TGCGCCAGCAGCTGGGGGGCAGGTCCTCGAGAGACCCAGTACTTC. Protein: CASSWGAGPRETQYF.

A few counts support this clonotype. The genes are TRBV5-6 and TRBJ2-2, with 8 bases fitting TRBD2. CDR1 is SGHDT, CDR2 YYEEEE, per germline. V was pared by 2 bases and J by 0 bases, with 18 bases of the junction left unmatched. The CDR3 runs 21 residues. The CDR3 DNA is TGTGCCAGCAGCTTTTTGGGACTAGAGTCCCCTGGCTCCCCGAACACCGGGGAGCTGTTTTTT. Translation: CASSFLGLESPGSPNTGELFF.

The chain couples TRBV15 to TRBJ2-7, with TRBD2 matching over 9 bases. The length of the CDR3 is 15 residues. Unmatched junction bases numbered 7, after V lost 5 bases and J lost 2 bases. Germline V gives CDR1 LNHNV, CDR2 YYDKDF (reference sequence). The CDR3 region is CATSGSGRETYEQYF. The CDR3, as DNA: TGTGCCACCAGCGGTAGCGGGAGAGAAACCTACGAGCAGTACTTC.

There are a few counts of this clonotype. The chain employs TRBV6-1 and TRBJ2-5; D unclear. Germline loops: CDR1 MNHNS, CDR2 SASEGT. V was clipped by 6 bases and J by 1 base, with 9 bases between them. This CDR3 contains 13 residues. The CDR3 sequence is CASRQITQETQYF. CDR3 coding DNA: TGTGCCAGCAGACAGATTACCCAAGAGACCCAGTACTTC.

This clonotype was counted between two and nine times. The chain uses TRBV19 and TRBJ1-2; 9 positions match TRBD1. After removal of 6 bases from V and 7 bases from J, the junction contained 12 bases not matched to a gene. CDR3 length: 15 residues. CDR1 LNHDA and CDR2 SQIVND come from the germline V gene (reference sequence). The CDR3 reads CASRPPGQGFSGYTF. The CDR3 DNA reads TGTGCCAGTAGGCCTCCGGGACAGGGATTCTCTGGCTACACCTTC.

This clonotype was observed many times. This chain joins TRBV6-1 and TRBJ2-7; no clear D. Trimming cost V 2 bases and J 4 bases, with 3 bases left between them. Germline assignment: CDR1 MNHNS and CDR2 SASEGT. CDR3 length: 11 amino acids. The CDR3, as DNA: TGTGCCAGCAGTGAATTTTACGAGCAGTACTTC. The encoded protein is CASSEFYEQYF.

This clonotype was found many times. J is TRBJ2-1 and V is TRBV7-6; the match to TRBD2 covers 13 bases. Looked up from germline, CDR1 is SGHVS and CDR2 is FNYEAQ. The CDR3 runs to 17 residues. Losses at the gene ends were 5 bases for V and 9 bases for J; bases not matched to a gene: 13. This CDR3 reads CASSPRLAGGAFGEQFF. DNA for the CDR3: TGTGCCAGCAGCCCAAGACTAGCGGGAGGCGCTTTCGGTGAGCAGTTCTTC.

Ten or more counts support this clonotype. This chain joins TRBV6-1 and TRBJ1-2; D is undetermined. Trimming left V 5 bases short and J 4 bases short, with 11 bases between. Germline V gives CDR1 MNHNS, CDR2 SASEGT. CDR3 size: 13 residues. The chain's CDR3 is CASSSLAGYGYTF. The CDR3, as DNA: TGTGCCAGCAGTAGTTTAGCCGGCTATGGCTACACCTTC.

This clonotype was observed many times. The chain carries TRBV12-3 or TRBV12-4 and TRBJ2-4, with D perhaps matching TRBD2 (6 bases). There are 14 residues in the CDR3. Trimming took 5 bases from V and 8 from J, leaving 16 bases between them. This CDR3 is CASSTSGREDIQYF. The CDR3 nucleotides are TGTGCCAGCAGTACATCGGGCAGGGAGGACATTCAGTACTTC.

V gene TRBV4-2 combines with J gene TRBJ2-3; 11 bases line up with TRBD2. Germline CDR1 and CDR2: LGHNA and YNFKEQ. The junction had 4 bases not matched to a gene; V was cut back by 2 bases and J by 0 bases. The CDR3 covers 17 residues. CDR3 sequence reads: CASSQPGLAVSTDTQYF. In nucleotides, the CDR3 is TGTGCCAGCAGCCAACCGGGACTAGCGGTGAGCACAGATACGCAGTATTTT.

This clonotype was picked up a small number of times. The gene calls are TRBV9 and TRBJ1-1, with D possibly TRBD1 on 6 matching bases. The CDR3 sequence is 14 residues long. Trimming removed 5 bases at V and 4 bases at J, with 15 bases between. CDR1 is SGDLS, CDR2 YYNGEE, per germline. The CDR3 loop is CASSATGSGTEAFF. The CDR3 coding sequence is TGTGCCAGCAGTGCCACAGGGTCGGGCACTGAAGCTTTCTTT.

This clonotype was seen at least ten times. The gene calls are TRBV3-1 and TRBJ2-1; 10 bases map to TRBD2. Trimming cost V 1 base and J 1 base; bases outside gene matches: 7. The length of the CDR3 is 18 residues. Germline V gene sequence: CDR1 LGHDT, CDR2 YNNKEL (reference sequence). The CDR3 is CASSQGGSGRLSYNEQFF. The DNA for the CDR3 is TGTGCCAGCAGCCAAGGAGGTAGCGGGAGGCTGTCCTACAATGAGCAGTTCTTC.

This clonotype has ten or more counts. The chain is built from TRBV7-8 and TRBJ2-1, with D maybe TRBD2 (6 bases). The CDR3 is made up of 14 amino acids. Looked up from germline, CDR1 is SGHVS and CDR2 is FQNEAQ. V shed 2 bases and J shed 7 bases, with 12 bases lying between them. CDR3 loop: CASSLRGSVNEQFF. For the CDR3, the DNA is TGTGCCAGCAGCTTACGGGGGTCGGTTAATGAGCAGTTCTTC.

This clonotype has ten or more counts. CDR3 DNA: TGTGCCAGCAGCCGCCATTGGGAGGCCAAGAACACTGAAGCTTTCTTT. It encodes CASSRHWEAKNTEAFF. The rearrangement links TRBV4-2 to TRBJ1-1; no clear D gene. Germline V CDR1 and CDR2: LGHNA, YNFKEQ. V dropped 4 bases and J dropped 1 base, with 16 bases sitting between them. The CDR3 covers 16 residues.

This clonotype was counted many times. This chain connects TRBV6-1 to TRBJ2-7; D tentatively fits TRBD1 or TRBD2 (5 bases each). Trimming stripped 6 bases from V and 2 bases from J, with 17 bases between. The length of the CDR3 is 15 residues. Looked up from germline, CDR1 is MNHNS and CDR2 is SASEGT. In nucleotides, the CDR3 is TGTGCCAGCAGCTTTGGACACGACGGGGCCTACGAGCAGTACTTC. This sequence encodes CASSFGHDGAYEQYF.

The chain recombines TRBV19 with TRBJ1-1; possible D gene TRBD1, 6 bases. The CDR3 runs 13 residues. The V and J ends lost 8 bases and 0 bases respectively, with 10 bases between them. Germline values: CDR1 LNHDA, CDR2 SQIVND (reference sequence). This CDR3 is CASSTGMNTEAFF. As DNA, the CDR3 is TGTGCCAGTTCAACAGGGATGAACACTGAAGCTTTCTTT.